This T cell receptor (beta chain) was sequenced for a study of blood T cell repertoires in COVID-19. For the study at large: Samples representing acute and convalescent COVID-19 were sourced from the United States, Italy and Spain.

V was clipped by 0 bases and J by 7 bases; unmatched bases: 8. From germline, CDR1 is SGHRS and CDR2 YFSETQ. This CDR3 is 16 amino acids long. The data were produced by immunoSEQ multiplex PCR, yet TCRdb's version contains in-frame clones alone and is incomplete. This table has 100,000 or so clones, about nine tenths appearing once. The gene calls are TRBV5-1 and TRBJ2-1, with 9 positions matching TRBD1. The sequenced sample was peripheral blood. This clonotype was sampled from a man aged 50-59 years with acute or convalescent COVID-19. The DNA for the CDR3 is TGCGCCAGCAGCTTGGAGGGGACAGGGACCTGGAATGAGCAGTTCTTC. Encoded protein: CASSLEGTGTWNEQFF.